These 19 T cell receptor beta chains were sequenced from one sample in a study of blood T cells in healthy people across ages (dated by TCRdb to between 2014 and 2016). Library generation was performed with 5' RACE. TCRdb records Illumina HiSeq 2500 as the sequencer. A second PCR of roughly 6 to 11 cycles was run with a J-beta primer mix and a sample-barcoded 5' primer. TCRdb handled the public reads itself, with Q25 trimming in fastp and clone calling in MiXCR, and kept productive beta chains. Rows are combined by CDR3 protein, so each entry shows the most common genes and DNA. Within this sample are hundreds of thousands of distinct CDR3 sequences, with about half of them counted one time only. Of the sample, around 18% falls within the top ten clones. The specimen was blood. These receptors were obtained from an elderly man in good health.

This rearrangement joins TRBV20-1 to TRBJ2-1, with D unresolved. The CDR3 length is 11 residues. The V end was cut by 6 bases, the J end by 3 bases, with 6 bases between. Per the germline V gene, CDR1 is DFQATT and CDR2 is SNEGSKA (reference sequence). This CDR3 reads CSAKNYNEQFF. CDR3 DNA sequence: TGCAGTGCCAAGAACTACAATGAGCAGTTCTTC.

V usage is TRBV2 and J usage is TRBJ2-7, with 8 bases identical to TRBD2. V gave up 8 bases and J gave up 2 bases; unmatched junction bases: 11. This CDR3 is built from 15 residues. Germline V gene data show CDR1 as SNHLY and CDR2 as FYNNEI. The CDR3 reads CASSSSGGDTYEQYF. CDR3 bases: TGTGCCAGCTCAAGTTCCGGGGGGGATACCTACGAGCAGTACTTC.

This chain links TRBV28 with TRBJ1-2; no firm D call. CDR3 length equals 15 residues. In germline, CDR1 is MDHEN, CDR2 SYDVKM. Trimming removed 5 bases at V and 8 bases at J, with 21 bases between. CDR3 amino acids: CASSGAGMGWVGYTF. DNA of the CDR3: TGTGCCAGCAGTGGTGCCGGGATGGGATGGGTCGGCTACACCTTC.

This clonotype was seen only once. The chain uses TRBV7-2 and TRBJ1-1; 7 bases are shared with TRBD1. Germline loops: CDR1 SGHTA, CDR2 FQGNSA. The CDR3 is 14 residues long. The trim removed 5 bases at V and 4 bases at J, leaving 7 bases unmatched. CDR3 sequence: CASSLRDSLTEAFF. The DNA of the CDR3 is TGTGCCAGCAGCCTCCGGGACAGCCTCACTGAAGCTTTCTTT.

The J gene is TRBJ1-2, the V gene TRBV12-3 or TRBV12-4, with 8 bases that match TRBD1. This CDR3 comprises 14 residues. The trim removed 5 bases at V and 8 bases at J, leaving 10 bases unmatched. The CDR3 reads CASSVTGESAGYTF. The DNA for the CDR3 is TGTGCCAGCAGTGTGACAGGGGAATCGGCCGGCTACACCTTC.

The chain employs TRBV20-1 and TRBJ2-3; a weak D match, TRBD2 (5 bases). This CDR3 contains 11 residues. Germline assignment: CDR1 DFQATT and CDR2 SNEGSKA (reference sequence). Trimming pared 4 bases from V and 4 bases from J, leaving 6 bases between. CDR3 loop: CSATLADTQYF. DNA for the CDR3: TGCAGTGCTACACTAGCAGATACGCAGTATTTT.

V usage is TRBV12-3 or TRBV12-4 and J usage is TRBJ2-7; the D gene is possibly TRBD2 (5 bases). V was shortened by 5 bases and J by 6 bases, with 14 bases between the two germline ends. This CDR3 contains 13 residues. DNA of the CDR3: TGTGCCAGCAGTACTATGGACTTTTTCGAGCAGTACTTC. Its translation: CASSTMDFFEQYF.

The V call is TRBV3-1, the J call TRBJ2-1, with 11 positions matching TRBD2. Germline values: CDR1 LGHDT, CDR2 YNNKEL (reference sequence). After removal of 1 base from V and 10 bases from J, the junction contained 9 bases not matched to a gene. This CDR3 region has 16 residues. CDR3 loop: CASSQAGTSGFGEQFF. DNA for the CDR3: TGTGCCAGCAGCCAAGCCGGGACTAGCGGCTTTGGGGAGCAGTTCTTC.

The rearrangement links TRBV20-1 to TRBJ2-5; D is possibly TRBD2 (5 bases). V lost 7 bases and J 4 bases, leaving 25 bases between the germline ends. Germline CDR1 is DFQATT and CDR2 is SNEGSKA (reference sequence). The CDR3 spans 16 residues. CDR3 DNA sequence: TGCAGTGAGTACGCCGCCCACATCAGAGGGCCAGAGACCCAGTACTTC. Translation: CSEYAAHIRGPETQYF.

This clonotype was picked up a small number of times. The CDR3 region is CASSGTVTYNEQYF. CDR3 bases: TGTGCCAGCAGCGGGACGGTTACCTACAATGAGCAGTACTTC. The rearrangement joins TRBV9 to TRBJ2-1; D is undetermined. With the DNA end fitting TRBJ2-7 better, the J assignment may be wrong. The CDR3 has 14 residues. CDR1 is SGDLS and CDR2 is YYNGEE in the germline V gene.

This clonotype appeared a few times. V gene TRBV14 combines with J gene TRBJ1-2; a weak D match, TRBD1 (6 bases). The germline CDR1 and CDR2 sequences are SGHDN and FVKESK. This CDR3 has 15 amino acids. Trimming left V 0 bases short and J 3 bases short, with 11 bases between. The chain's CDR3 is CASSQDRGGHYGYTF. CDR3 coding DNA: TGTGCCAGCAGCCAAGATCGGGGGGGGCACTATGGCTACACCTTC.

This clonotype has more than one count but fewer than ten. The chain links TRBV10-3 to TRBJ2-7, with D hard to call. Germline CDR1 reads ENHRY; CDR2 reads SYGVKD. V dropped 0 bases and J dropped 5 bases, with 5 bases sitting between them. The CDR3 has 12 residues. The CDR3 nucleotides read TGTGCCATCAGTGAGTCGACCGACGAGCAGTACTTC. Translating it yields CAISESTDEQYF.

The rearrangement links TRBV6-2 or TRBV6-3 to TRBJ1-2; the match to TRBD1 covers 10 bases. Germline CDR1 is MNHEY and CDR2 is SVGEGT. With 6 bases clipped from V and 2 bases from J, the junction kept 9 bases outside the gene matches. The CDR3 runs 16 residues. This chain's CDR3 is CASRTGTGVKNYGYTF. In nucleotides, the CDR3 is TGTGCCAGCAGGACCGGGACAGGGGTAAAAAACTATGGCTACACCTTC.

There are a few counts of this clonotype. The chain carries TRBV20-1 and TRBJ2-7, with D possibly matching TRBD2 (6 bases). The CDR3 covers 13 residues. From germline, CDR1 is DFQATT and CDR2 SNEGSKA (reference sequence). V shed 4 bases and J shed 4 bases, with 14 bases lying between them. The CDR3 sequence is CSATGLRTYEQYF. CDR3 DNA: TGCAGTGCTACGGGACTCAGAACTTACGAGCAGTACTTC.

This sequence joins TRBV20-1 and TRBJ2-3; D may be TRBD2 (6 bases). V was cut by 5 bases and J by 6 bases, with 15 bases left in between. The length of the CDR3 is 13 residues. Per the germline V gene, CDR1 is DFQATT and CDR2 is SNEGSKA (reference sequence). The CDR3 coding sequence is TGCAGTGCTCACCTAGCGTCCGTTGATACGCAGTATTTT. Translation: CSAHLASVDTQYF.

In this sample, this clonotype turned up many times. V gene TRBV3-1 combines with J gene TRBJ2-1; TRBD1 or TRBD2 may be the D gene (5 bases each). V lost 0 bases, J lost 7 bases, and 10 bases lay in between. This CDR3 spans 14 amino acids. CDR1 is LGHDT, CDR2 YNNKEL, per germline (reference sequence). Here the CDR3 reads CASSQDWGSNEQFF. CDR3 bases: TGTGCCAGCAGCCAAGATTGGGGGAGTAATGAGCAGTTCTTC.

In this sample, this clonotype turned up a few times. The gene calls are TRBV27 and TRBJ2-5; D gene ambiguous. V dropped 3 bases and J dropped 5 bases, with 10 bases sitting between them. Germline CDR1 and CDR2: MNHEY and SMNVEV (reference sequence). This CDR3 is 13 amino acids long. The CDR3 DNA follows: TGTGCCAGCAGTTTCGGAACTTTGGAGACCCAGTACTTC. Translating gives CASSFGTLETQYF.

The chain uses TRBV9 and TRBJ2-7; 10 positions match TRBD2. Germline values: CDR1 SGDLS, CDR2 YYNGEE. The ends lost 3 bases at V and 5 bases at J; junction bases unmatched: 5. The CDR3 runs 14 residues. The CDR3 here is CASSEGTSVDEQYF. In DNA form, the CDR3 reads TGTGCCAGCAGCGAGGGGACTAGCGTAGACGAGCAGTACTTC.

The rearrangement joins TRBV11-2 to TRBJ2-3; 7 bases line up with TRBD2. The CDR3 runs to 16 residues. V lost 2 bases and J lost 0; bases outside the gene matches: 5. Germline V gene data show CDR1 as SGHAT and CDR2 as FQNNGV. CDR3 protein: CASSLWASGSTDTQYF. The CDR3 DNA reads TGTGCCAGCAGCTTATGGGCTAGCGGTAGCACAGATACGCAGTATTTT. Supplemented by reference TRBV11-2 and TRBJ2-3, the full variable domain reads EAGVAQSPRYKIIEKRQSVAFWCNPISGHATLYWYQQILGQGPKLLIQFQNNGVVDDSQLPKDRFSAERLKGVDSTLKIQPAKLEDSAVYLCASSLWASGSTDTQYFGPGTRLTVL.